One sample yielded the 20 T cell receptor beta chains listed below, sequenced in a study of glioma-infiltrating T cells. Amplification of TCR alpha and beta CDR3 regions from RNA used iRepertoire nested multiplex PCR. TCRdb re-called the multiplex PCR reads through MiXCR, storing one row per CDR3 protein. The sample yields 170,000 or so distinct CDR3 sequences, under 55% seen once. Sample: glioma tissue, nonneoplastic brain tissue, or PBMCs (not recorded which). The source is a human donor with low-grade glioma or glioblastoma, undergoing nonglioma brain surgery, or in good health (not recorded which).

In its sample, this clonotype was seen a few times. The chain joins TRBV7-9 to TRBJ1-3; no clear D. Trimming shortened V by 5 bases and J by 0 bases, and 8 bases separated the two germline ends. The CDR3 covers 14 residues. CDR1 and CDR2 (germline): SEHNR, FQNEAQ (reference sequence). CDR3 sequence reads: CASSPRLSGNTIYF. The DNA for the CDR3 is TGTGCCAGCAGCCCCCGTCTCTCTGGAAACACCATATATTTT.

Concerning this clonotype: It may be a read error: a sequence one base away is much more abundant. V usage is TRBV28 and J usage is TRBJ2-7; D is undetermined. This CDR3 comprises 12 residues. Germline assignment: CDR1 MDHEN and CDR2 SYDVKM. The ends were cut back, 10 bases at V and 3 bases at J, with 13 bases in the middle. Written as DNA, the CDR3 is TGTGCCACCCACGAGCATCTCTACGAGCAGTACTTC. Translated: CATHEHLYEQYF.

The genes are TRBV20-1 and TRBJ2-1, with TRBD1 as a possible D gene (6 bases). Trimming took 0 bases from V and 13 from J, leaving 25 bases between them. Germline V gene data show CDR1 as DFQATT and CDR2 as SNEGSKA (reference sequence). This CDR3 is 16 amino acids long. In DNA, the CDR3 is TGCAGTGCTAGAGATTTTCGAGGGACATTAAACAATGGACAGTTCTTC. This codes for CSARDFRGTLNNGQFF.

The V and J genes are TRBV24-1 and TRBJ2-3, with 7 bases aligning to TRBD2. The CDR3 totals 16 residues. Looked up from germline, CDR1 is KGHDR and CDR2 is SFDVKD. V dropped 0 bases and J dropped 4; count of bases not matched to a gene: 6. The CDR3 is CATSDLGEGPADTQYF. The CDR3 DNA reads TGTGCCACCAGTGATTTGGGGGAGGGCCCTGCAGATACGCAGTATTTT.

Comments on this clonotype: This may come from a read error, since a much larger clone is one base off. The conserved final phenylalanine or tryptophan is absent from the CDR3, which likely points to a read error. CDR3 DNA: TGTGCCAGCAGGTTAACAGGGGCCACAGATACGCAGTATCTT. This encodes CASRLTGATDTQYL. The chain combines TRBV28 with TRBJ2-3, with 7 bases lining up with TRBD1. V shed 6 bases, J shed 2 bases, and the junction held 5 bases outside the gene matches. The length of the CDR3 is 14 residues. CDR1 and CDR2 from the germline V gene are MDHEN and SYDVKM.

This clonotype appeared a few times. This sequence joins TRBV2 and TRBJ1-2; D perhaps matches TRBD1 (5 bases). Per germline, CDR1 SNHLY and CDR2 FYNNEI. The CDR3 spans 14 residues. Deletions cut 4 bases from V and 6 bases from J, with 15 bases between. CDR3 region: CASSVSSGIDGYTF. DNA of the CDR3: TGTGCCAGCAGTGTTTCCTCAGGGATCGATGGCTACACCTTC.

As concerns this clonotype: This may stem from a read error, because a much larger clone lies one nucleotide away. V gene TRBV7-9 combines with J gene TRBJ2-3, with D perhaps matching TRBD1 (6 bases). Germline values: CDR1 SEHNR, CDR2 FQNEAQ (reference sequence). Trimming removed 7 bases from V and 2 bases from J, with 16 bases in between. The CDR3 extends over 15 amino acids. CDR3 region: CASKDGTLVTDTQYF. Here the CDR3 DNA reads TGTGCCAGCAAGGACGGGACATTAGTCACAGATACGCAGTATTTT.

This clonotype was found many times. The chain uses TRBV28 and TRBJ1-2; D gene ambiguous. The CDR3 has 12 amino acids. The germline V gene encodes CDR1 MDHEN and CDR2 SYDVKM. The V and J ends lost 5 bases and 5 bases respectively, with 9 bases between them. CDR3 nucleotide sequence: TGTGCCAGCAGTGCCACCTATTATGGCTACACCTTC. It codes for CASSATYYGYTF.

This clonotype was recorded once. This may be a read error, as it is one base from a much larger clone. The chain links TRBV18 to TRBJ2-1, with D tentatively TRBD2 (6 bases). V was shortened by 3 bases and J by 4 bases, with 19 bases between the two germline ends. Germline loops: CDR1 KGHSH, CDR2 LQKENI. The CDR3 contains 17 residues. Here the CDR3 reads CASSPWTTPLHYNEQFF. The CDR3 DNA reads as TGTGCCAGCTCACCCTGGACTACCCCCTTACATTACAATGAGCAGTTCTTC.

Concerning this clonotype: This clone may be a read error of a much larger clone one base away. CDR3 in DNA: TGTGCCATCAGTGATGGGATAAGTCCAGACCAGCATTTT. It encodes CAISDGISPDQHF. The chain couples TRBV10-3 to TRBJ1-5; D gene unclear. CDR1 and CDR2 from the germline V gene are ENHRY and SYGVKD. V lost 3 bases to trimming and J lost 12 bases, with 15 bases between them. The CDR3 extends over 13 amino acids.

This clonotype was recorded only once. The chain is built from TRBV5-4 and TRBJ2-2, with D perhaps matching TRBD1 or TRBD2 (5 bases each). The V gene lost 4 bases and the J gene lost 2 bases, with 9 bases spanning the gap. Germline V gene sequence: CDR1 SGHNT, CDR2 YYREEE (reference sequence). The CDR3 is 14 residues long. CDR3 sequence reads: CASSRDGNTGELFF. CDR3 sequence (DNA): TGTGCCAGCAGCAGGGACGGCAACACCGGGGAGCTGTTTTTT.

This CDR3 reads CSVVRLQGAGYNEQFF. CDR3 coding DNA: TGCAGCGTTGTACGCTTACAGGGGGCGGGCTACAATGAGCAGTTCTTC. This chain links TRBV29-1 with TRBJ2-1; 9 bases are shared with TRBD1. This CDR3 region has 16 residues. J gave up 3 bases and V 4 bases, and 10 bases lay outside the gene matches. Germline values: CDR1 SQVTM, CDR2 ANQGSEA.

This clonotype was counted many times. The chain recombines TRBV27 with TRBJ1-2; TRBD1 aligns across 9 bases. V lost 5 bases to trimming and J lost 6 bases; unmatched junction nucleotides: 13. The CDR3 runs 16 residues. Germline V CDR1 and CDR2: MNHEY, SMNVEV (reference sequence). The CDR3 protein is CASSKNRGHGRNGYTF. The CDR3 DNA follows: TGTGCCAGCAGTAAAAACAGGGGGCACGGTCGAAATGGCTACACCTTC.

This clonotype was counted at least ten times. The rearrangement joins TRBV10-3 to TRBJ1-1; D is uncertain. Trimming shortened V by 0 bases and J by 0 bases, and 8 bases separated the two germline ends. Germline CDR1 ENHRY, CDR2 SYGVKD. The CDR3 consists of 15 residues. The CDR3 DNA reads as TGTGCCATCAGTGAGTCGGAGACGGTGAACACTGAAGCTTTCTTT. This encodes CAISESETVNTEAFF.

This clonotype was seen a few times. Given a much more abundant clone one base away, this may be a read error. The chain uses TRBV7-9 and TRBJ2-3; D gene ambiguous. Germline lookup yields CDR1 SEHNR and CDR2 FQNEAQ (reference sequence). Trimming stripped 5 bases from V and 6 bases from J, with 12 bases between. The CDR3 spans 13 residues. CDR3 nucleotides: TGTGCCAGCAGCATAGTCGCATCGGATACGCAGTATTTT. It encodes CASSIVASDTQYF.

This clonotype has a count of ten or more. J is TRBJ2-3 and V is TRBV15; D may be TRBD1 or TRBD2 (5 bases each). Trimming took off 5 bases at V and 0 bases at J, with 15 bases between the two ends. The CDR3 loop spans 16 amino acids. Germline V CDR1 and CDR2: LNHNV, YYDKDF (reference sequence). The CDR3 loop is CATSSRGDLSTDTQYF. The CDR3 nucleotides are TGTGCCACCAGCTCCAGAGGGGATCTAAGCACAGATACGCAGTATTTT.

In its sample, this clonotype was seen a few times. The CDR3 reads CASSSFAGSGELFF. CDR3 in DNA: TGTGCCAGCAGTTCCTTTGCGGGCTCCGGGGAGCTGTTTTTT. This chain uses TRBV11-2 with TRBJ2-2; possibly TRBD2 for D (5 bases). This CDR3 is built from 14 residues. CDR1 SGHAT and CDR2 FQNNGV come from the germline V gene. V shed 6 bases and J shed 6 bases, with 14 bases lying between them.

There are many counts of this clonotype. The chain has TRBV25-1 and TRBJ2-3; 7 nucleotides match TRBD2. The CDR3 is 14 amino acids. Germline V CDR1 and CDR2: MGHDK, SYGVNS. The V segment lost 4 bases and the J segment 6 bases; nucleotides outside the gene matches: 7. This chain's CDR3 is CASSVETSYDTQYF. In DNA, the CDR3 is TGTGCCAGCAGTGTGGAGACTAGCTACGATACGCAGTATTTT.

This clonotype was counted a few times. Just one base apart from a much larger clone, this may be a read error. The chain has TRBV7-2 and TRBJ2-5; the D gene is possibly TRBD2 (5 bases). Germline V CDR1 and CDR2: SGHTA, FQGNSA. This CDR3 is 13 amino acids long. The V end was cut by 4 bases, the J end by 5 bases, with 11 bases between. In DNA form, the CDR3 reads TGTGCCAGCAGCTGGACTGCTGGGGAGACCCAGTACTTC. It specifies CASSWTAGETQYF.

Remarks on this clonotype: Compared with germline, one end of the junction differs, possibly owing to a read error. V and J are TRBV19 and TRBJ2-5; the match to TRBD1 covers 7 bases. Germline V gene lookup returns CDR1 LNHDA and CDR2 SQIVND (reference sequence). This CDR3 region has 14 residues. CDR3 amino acids: CASSTGQRGETKYF. CDR3 bases: TGTGCCAGTAGTACGGGACAGAGGGGAGAGACCAAGTACTTC.